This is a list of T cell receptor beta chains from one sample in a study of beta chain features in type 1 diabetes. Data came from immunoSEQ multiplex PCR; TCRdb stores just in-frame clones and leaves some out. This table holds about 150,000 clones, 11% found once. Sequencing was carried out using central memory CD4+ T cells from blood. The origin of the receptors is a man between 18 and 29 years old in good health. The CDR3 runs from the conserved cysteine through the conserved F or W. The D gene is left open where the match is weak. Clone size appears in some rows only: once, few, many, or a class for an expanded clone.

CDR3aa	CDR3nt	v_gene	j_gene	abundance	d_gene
CASILVLVPSSTDTQYF	TGTGCCAGCATCTTGGTTCTTGTACCTTCTAGCACAGATACGCAGTATTTT	TRBV7-3	TRBJ2-3	few	.
CASSQGEKRGREQYF	TGCGCCAGCAGCCAAGGAGAAAAAAGGGGGCGCGAGCAGTACTTC	TRBV4-1	TRBJ2-7	.	TRBD1
CSASTGSRTEAFF	TGCAGCGCCTCGACAGGGTCAAGGACTGAAGCTTTCTTT	TRBV29-1	TRBJ1-1	.	TRBD1
CAWSGPVFAGQIQYF	TGTGCCTGGAGTGGACCAGTTTTCGCGGGACAAATTCAGTACTTC	TRBV30	TRBJ2-4	.	.
CASSAIRGPDTQYF	TGTGCCAGCAGTGCAATACGGGGGCCAGATACGCAGTATTTT	TRBV28	TRBJ2-3	.	.
CSSNAGLTEQFF	TGCAGCTCGAACGCCGGTCTGACTGAGCAGTTCTTC	TRBV29-1	TRBJ2-1	.	.
CSVTFTSSTDTQYF	TGCAGCGTTACGTTTACCTCTAGCACAGATACGCAGTATTTT	TRBV29-1	TRBJ2-3	few	.
CASSLQGAAEAFF	TGCGCCAGCAGCCTGCAGGGGGCGGCTGAAGCTTTCTTT	TRBV4-3	TRBJ1-1	few	TRBD1
CAWSVFLNQPQHF	TGTGCCTGGAGTGTCTTCCTCAATCAGCCCCAGCATTTT	TRBV30	TRBJ1-5	few	.
CASGGYTF	TGTGCCAGCGGGGGCTACACCTTC	TRBV25-1	TRBJ1-2	.	.
CASSLRSSRAYGYTF	TGTGCCAGCAGCTTAAGGTCTTCCAGGGCCTATGGCTACACCTTC	TRBV7-3	TRBJ1-2	.	.
CASSRSDQGYGYTF	TGTGCCAGCAGCCGAAGTGACCAGGGGTATGGCTACACCTTC	TRBV11-2	TRBJ1-2	.	.
CASSRRTSSYNEQFF	TGTGCCAGCAGCCGAAGAACCAGCTCCTACAATGAGCAGTTCTTC	TRBV6-1	TRBJ2-1	few	.